This T cell receptor beta chain originates from a study of regulatory T cells in long-lasting Graves disease. Assembly of TCR beta libraries relied on iRepertoire HTBI primers together with Arm-PCR of CDR3 regions. TCRdb analysed the multiplex PCR reads with MiXCR anew, one entry per CDR3 protein. The sample lists about 200,000 distinct CDR3 sequences, around a fifth occurring once. In this sample, this clonotype turned up many times. Time point of the sample: newly diagnosed GD, antithyroid drugs for less than 3 months. The TCR library was made from RNA that had been extracted from PBMCs in TRIzol. The CDR3 length is 13 residues. Trimming at V came to 8 bases and at J to 1 base, leaving 4 bases not matched to a gene. Germline-derived CDR1 and CDR2 are MNHNS and SASEGT. This same sample was also part of a study on T cells in Graves' hyperthyroidism and ophthalmopathy.

This sample comprised peripheral blood mononuclear cells (PBMCs), obtained at new diagnosis, from a patient treated with antithyroid drugs. The V and J genes are TRBV6-1 and TRBJ2-7, with 8 bases aligning to TRBD1. The receptor's source is a woman aged 25 to 39 with Graves disease. The CDR3 sequence: CASGWTGSYEQYF. CDR3 nucleotides: TGTGCCAGCGGATGGACAGGGTCCTACGAGCAGTACTTC.